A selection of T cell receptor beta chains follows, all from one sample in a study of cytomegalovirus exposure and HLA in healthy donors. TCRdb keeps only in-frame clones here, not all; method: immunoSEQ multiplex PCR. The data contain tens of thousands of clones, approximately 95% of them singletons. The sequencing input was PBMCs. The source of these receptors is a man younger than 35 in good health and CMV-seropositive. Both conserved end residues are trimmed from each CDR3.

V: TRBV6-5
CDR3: ASSYSGTSGLDEQY

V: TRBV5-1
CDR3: ASSLGQGAGNTIY

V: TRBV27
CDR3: ASKGGSLADTQY

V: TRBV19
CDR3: ASSRRQGIAVSTEAF

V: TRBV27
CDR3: ASSYGQGAFTEAF

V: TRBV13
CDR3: ASRGQRKGEQY

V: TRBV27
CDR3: ASSLSLAPPAGELF

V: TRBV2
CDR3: ASSRGLADKLY

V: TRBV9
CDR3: ASSADSNYQPQH

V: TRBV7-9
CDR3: ASSSSLGRQGDNEQF

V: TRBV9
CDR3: ASSETSTSYEQY

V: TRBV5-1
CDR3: ASSLGLGAARKTDTQY

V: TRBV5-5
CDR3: ASSLETGSGANVLT

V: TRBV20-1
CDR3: STVRNTEAF

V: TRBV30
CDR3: AWSVSRTSGSSRETQY

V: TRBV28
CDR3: ASSFGTSRYNEQF

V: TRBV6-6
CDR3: ASSGWGQGWDEKLF

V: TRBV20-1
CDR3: SAEQGDTQY

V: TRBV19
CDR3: ASSMRGIGNQPQH

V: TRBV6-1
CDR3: ASRMIAGGGETQY

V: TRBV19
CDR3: ASSAGRGVQPQH

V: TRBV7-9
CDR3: ASSLGTRGSDDEQY

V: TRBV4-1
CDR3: ASSPRGQSFSYNEQF

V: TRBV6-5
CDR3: ASSVPGYEQY

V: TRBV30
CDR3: AWRAAGGNTGELF

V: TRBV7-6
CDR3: ASSLEFGLAGGETQY

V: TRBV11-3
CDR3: ASSYGTASGTGELF

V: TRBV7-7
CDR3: ASSLSSSGYEQY

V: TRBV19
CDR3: ASSRGDRLDTIY

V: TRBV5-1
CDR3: ASSFSGVGTDTQY

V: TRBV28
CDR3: ASSLRGGGNQPQH

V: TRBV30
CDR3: AWSVQKGHRNTEAF

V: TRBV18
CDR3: ASSPTRGLDEAF

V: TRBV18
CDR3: ASSPPSRTGRGNTIY

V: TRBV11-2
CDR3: ASSSTGGRETQY

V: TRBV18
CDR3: ASPPREGLTDTQY

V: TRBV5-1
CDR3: ASSLTQGTEQY

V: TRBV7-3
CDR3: ASSPTSGETQY

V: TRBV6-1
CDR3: ASTEGRGKAF

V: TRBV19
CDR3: ASSKGTGSAREPQH

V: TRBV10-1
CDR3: ASSEFSGNYNEQF

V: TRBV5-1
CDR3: ASSTGGPTAKNIQY

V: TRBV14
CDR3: ASSQAVLRLERESSTGELF

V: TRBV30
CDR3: AWSGGMTAGYT

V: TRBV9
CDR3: ASSPMGAEAGELF

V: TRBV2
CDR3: ASGQHTEAF

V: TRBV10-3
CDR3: AISGSSGDKYGYT

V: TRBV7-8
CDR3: ASSSQWTGYNMNTEAF

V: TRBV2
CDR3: ASSENGQGADTQY

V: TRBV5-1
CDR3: ASSKDRDGTEAF

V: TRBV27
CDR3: ASSLTSVNEQF

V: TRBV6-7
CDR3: ASSPPTDTQY

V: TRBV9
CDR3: ASSVQGKLDQPQH

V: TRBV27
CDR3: ASRQQGALNTEAF

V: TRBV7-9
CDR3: ASSARGLNEQF

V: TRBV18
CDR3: ASSQGTMTGYGYT